This is a list of T cell receptor beta chains from one sample in a study of blood T cell repertoires in COVID-19. Data came from immunoSEQ multiplex PCR; TCRdb stores just in-frame clones and leaves some out. The sample lists fewer than 400,000 clones; more than 85% were seen once. Specimen: PBMCs or T cells enriched from blood (not recorded which). These receptor sequences come from a woman in her 30s who had been exposed to COVID-19. Both conserved end residues are part of each CDR3. Fields, in order: J gene, V gene, clone size, CDR3 length, CDR3 protein. Not every row has a clone size; where given, it reads once, few, many or a size class.

J gene: TRBJ2-7
V gene: TRBV12-3/TRBV12-4
clone size: .
CDR3 length: 13
CDR3 protein: CASTRHLSYEQYF

J gene: TRBJ1-5
V gene: TRBV5-8
clone size: .
CDR3 length: 15
CDR3 protein: CASSWGDRGNQPQHF

J gene: TRBJ1-2
V gene: TRBV2
clone size: once
CDR3 length: 13
CDR3 protein: CASSPQGVDGYTF

J gene: TRBJ1-2
V gene: TRBV19
clone size: few
CDR3 length: 15
CDR3 protein: CASSPFVPANWGYTF

J gene: TRBJ1-2
V gene: TRBV6-9
clone size: .
CDR3 length: 13
CDR3 protein: CASSFGQGYGYTF

J gene: TRBJ1-2
V gene: TRBV9
clone size: .
CDR3 length: 14
CDR3 protein: CASSATTGIYGYTF

J gene: TRBJ1-2
V gene: TRBV4-2
clone size: .
CDR3 length: 18
CDR3 protein: CASSQDLPLPPGGSGYTF

J gene: TRBJ1-6
V gene: TRBV5-4
clone size: .
CDR3 length: 14
CDR3 protein: CASSLGGVAPPLHF

J gene: TRBJ1-1
V gene: TRBV10-3
clone size: .
CDR3 length: 15
CDR3 protein: CAISASGVGNTEAFF

J gene: TRBJ1-3
V gene: TRBV3-1/TRBV3-2
clone size: .
CDR3 length: 15
CDR3 protein: CASSRNFPSGNTIYF

J gene: TRBJ1-2
V gene: TRBV27
clone size: .
CDR3 length: 18
CDR3 protein: CASRTVVRGVPGNYGYTF

J gene: TRBJ1-2
V gene: TRBV6-5
clone size: few
CDR3 length: 15
CDR3 protein: CASVSGDRINYGYTF

J gene: TRBJ1-2
V gene: TRBV4-1
clone size: .
CDR3 length: 15
CDR3 protein: CASRNIGQPNYGYTF

J gene: TRBJ1-1
V gene: TRBV18
clone size: .
CDR3 length: 14
CDR3 protein: CASSYRVPNTEAFF

J gene: TRBJ2-2
V gene: TRBV2
clone size: .
CDR3 length: 15
CDR3 protein: CASSEFREGTGELFF

J gene: TRBJ2-5
V gene: TRBV4-3
clone size: .
CDR3 length: 12
CDR3 protein: CASSQDGAAQYF

J gene: TRBJ2-7
V gene: TRBV27
clone size: once
CDR3 length: 12
CDR3 protein: CASSYRGYEQYF

J gene: TRBJ1-3
V gene: TRBV7-6
clone size: .
CDR3 length: 17
CDR3 protein: CASSLTSGVGTGNTIYF

J gene: TRBJ2-7
V gene: TRBV6-5
clone size: once
CDR3 length: 13
CDR3 protein: CASNLAGSYEQYF

J gene: TRBJ1-2
V gene: TRBV3-1/TRBV3-2
clone size: once
CDR3 length: 17
CDR3 protein: CASSYTTRDRGSYGYTF

J gene: TRBJ1-4
V gene: TRBV6-6
clone size: .
CDR3 length: 14
CDR3 protein: CASSYRAGNEKLFF

J gene: TRBJ1-1
V gene: TRBV6-4
clone size: few
CDR3 length: 14
CDR3 protein: CASSLGQGSTEAFF

J gene: TRBJ2-7
V gene: TRBV7-9
clone size: .
CDR3 length: 14
CDR3 protein: CASSSVIGQYEQYF

J gene: TRBJ1-4
V gene: TRBV4-1
clone size: .
CDR3 length: 13
CDR3 protein: CASSQGANEKLFF

J gene: TRBJ2-1
V gene: TRBV2
clone size: .
CDR3 length: 13
CDR3 protein: CASSKERDNEQFF

J gene: TRBJ2-6
V gene: TRBV27
clone size: .
CDR3 length: 17
CDR3 protein: CASSPMGLLSGANVLTF

J gene: TRBJ2-7
V gene: TRBV2
clone size: .
CDR3 length: 14
CDR3 protein: CASRRTGSSYEQYF

J gene: TRBJ1-2
V gene: TRBV7-2
clone size: .
CDR3 length: 14
CDR3 protein: CASSLDSGTDGYTF

J gene: TRBJ1-2
V gene: TRBV7-9
clone size: .
CDR3 length: 17
CDR3 protein: CASSLRTGGERNYGYTF

J gene: TRBJ1-2
V gene: TRBV5-5
clone size: .
CDR3 length: 14
CDR3 protein: CASSAEASNRGYTF

J gene: TRBJ2-7
V gene: TRBV6-5
clone size: .
CDR3 length: 14
CDR3 protein: CASRGGRGSYEQYF

J gene: TRBJ1-2
V gene: TRBV27
clone size: few
CDR3 length: 16
CDR3 protein: CASSPDRVQNLYGYTF

J gene: TRBJ1-5
V gene: TRBV6-1
clone size: .
CDR3 length: 16
CDR3 protein: CASSARLDISNQPQHF

J gene: TRBJ1-2
V gene: TRBV19
clone size: .
CDR3 length: 15
CDR3 protein: CASSTRTGGGYGYTF

J gene: TRBJ1-1
V gene: TRBV3-1/TRBV3-2
clone size: .
CDR3 length: 18
CDR3 protein: CASSQVLTGTGRNTEAFF

J gene: TRBJ2-7
V gene: TRBV11-3
clone size: once
CDR3 length: 15
CDR3 protein: CASSPLAGAGHEQYF

J gene: TRBJ1-5
V gene: TRBV6-5
clone size: once
CDR3 length: 14
CDR3 protein: CASSRTGSGQPQHF

J gene: TRBJ1-5
V gene: TRBV2
clone size: .
CDR3 length: 15
CDR3 protein: CASSYPGRGNQPQHF

J gene: TRBJ2-5
V gene: TRBV30
clone size: .
CDR3 length: 14
CDR3 protein: CAWSVGSGQETQYF

J gene: TRBJ1-2
V gene: TRBV6-5
clone size: .
CDR3 length: 14
CDR3 protein: CASSYSLQGRGYTF

J gene: TRBJ1-6
V gene: TRBV18
clone size: .
CDR3 length: 15
CDR3 protein: CASSTAGRINSPLHF

J gene: TRBJ1-5
V gene: TRBV5-5
clone size: few
CDR3 length: 15
CDR3 protein: CASKDSDHSNQPQHF

J gene: TRBJ1-4
V gene: TRBV4-1
clone size: .
CDR3 length: 14
CDR3 protein: CASSQDPDNGKLFF

J gene: TRBJ1-2
V gene: TRBV7-9
clone size: .
CDR3 length: 15
CDR3 protein: CASSWSDRVDYGYTF

J gene: TRBJ1-2
V gene: TRBV18
clone size: .
CDR3 length: 19
CDR3 protein: CASSPFSQVRAPNDYGYTF

J gene: TRBJ1-1
V gene: TRBV6-4
clone size: .
CDR3 length: 15
CDR3 protein: CASSDSAGWPTEAFF

J gene: TRBJ2-1
V gene: TRBV4-1
clone size: .
CDR3 length: 15
CDR3 protein: CASSQELRSYNEQFF

J gene: TRBJ2-4
V gene: TRBV10-3
clone size: .
CDR3 length: 17
CDR3 protein: CAISETGLAGGSNIQYF

J gene: TRBJ1-1
V gene: TRBV4-2
clone size: .
CDR3 length: 15
CDR3 protein: CASSQASGTYTEAFF

J gene: TRBJ1-2
V gene: TRBV9
clone size: .
CDR3 length: 16
CDR3 protein: CASSSSMGTGDFGYTF

J gene: TRBJ2-7
V gene: TRBV4-1
clone size: .
CDR3 length: 15
CDR3 protein: CASSPTGTGTHEQYF

J gene: TRBJ1-2
V gene: TRBV7-2
clone size: .
CDR3 length: 12
CDR3 protein: CASPDRDYGYTF

J gene: TRBJ2-3
V gene: TRBV5-1
clone size: once
CDR3 length: 17
CDR3 protein: CASSLAVGAGVADTQYF

J gene: TRBJ2-3
V gene: TRBV6-5
clone size: .
CDR3 length: 14
CDR3 protein: CASSTSGDTDTQYF